This T cell receptor (beta chain) was captured by sequencing in a study of cytotoxic CD8 clonotypes in ibrutinib-treated CLL. Study summary: Complete response was seen in 2 patients and partial in approximately 25; about twelve progressed and roughly 14 stayed remitted after a median 68 months.

General study points: Public clonotypes occurred uncommonly; on treatment, they contracted or remained stable. Sustained-remission patients were sampled at different times than progressing patients were.

Sequencing was performed with immunoSEQ multiplex PCR; in TCRdb, only in-frame clones are kept and a portion is missing. The sample contains tens of thousands of clones, around 70% of which appear only once. V shed 8 bases and J shed 1 base, with 9 bases lying between them. This CDR3 has 13 residues. Germline V gene sequence: CDR1 SNHLY, CDR2 FYNNEI. The sample holds a few counts of this clone. Its antigen is not identified. The chain is built from TRBV2 and TRBJ2-1, with D uncertain. This sample comprised PBMCs, obtained after 12 months of ibrutinib treatment. The receptor was derived from a human donor with chronic lymphocytic leukemia. For the CDR3, the DNA is TGTGCCAGCGTGCATCGGTCCTACAATGAGCAGTTCTTC. This codes for CASVHRSYNEQFF.